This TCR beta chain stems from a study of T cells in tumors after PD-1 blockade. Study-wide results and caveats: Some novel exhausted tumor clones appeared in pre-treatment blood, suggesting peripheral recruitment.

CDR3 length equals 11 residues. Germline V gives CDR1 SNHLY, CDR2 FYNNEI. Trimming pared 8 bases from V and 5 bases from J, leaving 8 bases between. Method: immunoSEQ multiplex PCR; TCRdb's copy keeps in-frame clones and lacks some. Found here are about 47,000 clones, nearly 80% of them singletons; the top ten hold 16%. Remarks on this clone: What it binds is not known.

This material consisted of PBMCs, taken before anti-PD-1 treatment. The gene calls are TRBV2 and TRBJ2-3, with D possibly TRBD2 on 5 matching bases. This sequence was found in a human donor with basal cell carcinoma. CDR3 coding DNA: TGTGCCAGCCACGAGGGAGATACGCAGTATTTT. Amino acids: CASHEGDTQYF. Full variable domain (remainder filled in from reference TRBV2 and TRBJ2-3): EPEVTQTPSHQVTQMGQEVILRCVPISNHLYFYWYRQILGQKVEFLVSFYNNEISEKSEIFDDQFSVERPDGSNFTLKIRSTKLEDSAMYFCASHEGDTQYFGPGTRLTVL.